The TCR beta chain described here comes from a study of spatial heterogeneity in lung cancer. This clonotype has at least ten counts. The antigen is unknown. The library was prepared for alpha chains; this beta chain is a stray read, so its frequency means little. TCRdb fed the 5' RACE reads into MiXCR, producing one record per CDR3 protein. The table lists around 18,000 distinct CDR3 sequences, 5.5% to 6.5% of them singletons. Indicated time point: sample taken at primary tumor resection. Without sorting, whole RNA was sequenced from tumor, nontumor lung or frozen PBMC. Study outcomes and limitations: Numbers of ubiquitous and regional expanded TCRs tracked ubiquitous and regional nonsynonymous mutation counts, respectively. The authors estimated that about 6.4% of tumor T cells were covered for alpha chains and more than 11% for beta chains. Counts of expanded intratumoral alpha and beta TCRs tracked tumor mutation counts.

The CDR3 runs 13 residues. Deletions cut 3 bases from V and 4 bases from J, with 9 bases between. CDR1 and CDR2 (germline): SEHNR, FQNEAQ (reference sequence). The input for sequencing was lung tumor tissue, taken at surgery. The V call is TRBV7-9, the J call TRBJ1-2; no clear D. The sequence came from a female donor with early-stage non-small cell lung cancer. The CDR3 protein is CASSFDIPYGYTF. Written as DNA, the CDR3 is TGTGCCAGCAGCTTCGACATTCCCTATGGCTACACCTTC. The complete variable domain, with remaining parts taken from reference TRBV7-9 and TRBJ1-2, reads DTGVSQNPRHKITKRGQNVTFRCDPISEHNRLYWYRQTLGQGPEFLTYFQNEAQLEKSRLLSDRFSAERPKGSFSTLEIQRTEQGDSAMYLCASSFDIPYGYTFGSGTRLTVV.